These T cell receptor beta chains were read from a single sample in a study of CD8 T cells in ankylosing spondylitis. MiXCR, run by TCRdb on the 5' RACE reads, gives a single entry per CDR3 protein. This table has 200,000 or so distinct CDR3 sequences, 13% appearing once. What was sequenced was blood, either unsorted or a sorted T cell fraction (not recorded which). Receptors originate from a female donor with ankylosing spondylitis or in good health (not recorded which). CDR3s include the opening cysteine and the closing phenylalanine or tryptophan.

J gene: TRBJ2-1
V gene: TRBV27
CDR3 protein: CASSFRRGLLNEQFF

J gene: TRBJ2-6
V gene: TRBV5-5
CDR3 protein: CASSLGGAGANVLTF

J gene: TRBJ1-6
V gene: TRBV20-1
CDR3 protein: CSARVAQLGSPLHF

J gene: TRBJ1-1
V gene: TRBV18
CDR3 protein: CASHRAGAKNTEAFF

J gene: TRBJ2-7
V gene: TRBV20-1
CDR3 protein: CSARETGGEQYF

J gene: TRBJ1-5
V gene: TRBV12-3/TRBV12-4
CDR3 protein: CASSPTGLQPQHF

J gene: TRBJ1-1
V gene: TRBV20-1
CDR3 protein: CSARPGLPMNTEAFF

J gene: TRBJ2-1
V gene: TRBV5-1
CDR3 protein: CASSPRDSVYNEQFF

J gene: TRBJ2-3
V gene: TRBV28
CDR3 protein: CASSLYQPGAETTDTQYF

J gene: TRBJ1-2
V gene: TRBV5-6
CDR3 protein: CASSGTLGQPSNYGYTF

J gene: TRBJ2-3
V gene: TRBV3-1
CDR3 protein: CASSQDAGTGGDTQYF

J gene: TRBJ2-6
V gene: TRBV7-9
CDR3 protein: CASSRIGQPSGANVLTF